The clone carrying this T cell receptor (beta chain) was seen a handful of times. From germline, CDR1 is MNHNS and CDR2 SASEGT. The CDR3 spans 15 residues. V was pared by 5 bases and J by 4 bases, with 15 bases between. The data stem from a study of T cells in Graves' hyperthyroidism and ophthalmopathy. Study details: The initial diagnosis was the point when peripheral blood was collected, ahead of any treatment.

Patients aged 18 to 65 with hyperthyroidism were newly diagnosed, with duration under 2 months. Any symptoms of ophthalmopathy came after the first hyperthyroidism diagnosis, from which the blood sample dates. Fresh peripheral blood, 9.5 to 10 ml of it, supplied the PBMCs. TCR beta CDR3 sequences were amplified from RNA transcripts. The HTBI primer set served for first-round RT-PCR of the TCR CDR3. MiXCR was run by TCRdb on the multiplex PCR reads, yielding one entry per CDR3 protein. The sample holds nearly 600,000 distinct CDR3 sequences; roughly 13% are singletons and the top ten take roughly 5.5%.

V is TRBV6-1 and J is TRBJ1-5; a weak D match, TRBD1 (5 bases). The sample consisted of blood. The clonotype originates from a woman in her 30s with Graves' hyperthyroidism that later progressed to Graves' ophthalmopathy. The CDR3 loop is CASSRGQGENQPQHF. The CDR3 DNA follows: TGTGCCAGCAGTCGTGGACAAGGGGAAAATCAGCCCCAGCATTTT.